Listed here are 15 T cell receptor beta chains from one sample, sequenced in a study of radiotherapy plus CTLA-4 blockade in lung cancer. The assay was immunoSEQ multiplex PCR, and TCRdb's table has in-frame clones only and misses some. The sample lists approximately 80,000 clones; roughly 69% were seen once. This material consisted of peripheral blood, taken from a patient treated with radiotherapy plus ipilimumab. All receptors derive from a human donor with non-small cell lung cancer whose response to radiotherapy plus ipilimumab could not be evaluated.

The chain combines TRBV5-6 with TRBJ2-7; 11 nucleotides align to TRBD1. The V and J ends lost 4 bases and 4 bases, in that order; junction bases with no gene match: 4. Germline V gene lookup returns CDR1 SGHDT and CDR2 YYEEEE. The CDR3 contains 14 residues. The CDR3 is CASSGGQGAYEQYF. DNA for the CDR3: TGTGCCAGCAGCGGCGGACAGGGGGCTTACGAGCAGTACTTC.

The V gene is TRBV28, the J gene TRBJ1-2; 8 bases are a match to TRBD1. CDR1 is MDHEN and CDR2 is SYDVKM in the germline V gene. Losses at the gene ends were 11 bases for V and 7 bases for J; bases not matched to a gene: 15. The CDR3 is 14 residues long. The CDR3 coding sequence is TGTGCCCTCGGGGGAATACAGGGGGATTTTGGCTACACCTTC. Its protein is CALGGIQGDFGYTF.

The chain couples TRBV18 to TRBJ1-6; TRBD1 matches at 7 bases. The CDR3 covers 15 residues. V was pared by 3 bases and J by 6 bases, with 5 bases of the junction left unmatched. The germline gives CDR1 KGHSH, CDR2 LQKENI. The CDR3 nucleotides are TGTGCCAGCTCACCCGACAGGGTCCCTAATTCACCCCTCCACTTT. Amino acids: CASSPDRVPNSPLHF.

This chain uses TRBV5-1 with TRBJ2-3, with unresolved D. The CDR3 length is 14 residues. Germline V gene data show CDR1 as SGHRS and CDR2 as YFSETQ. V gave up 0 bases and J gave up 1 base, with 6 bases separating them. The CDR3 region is CASSLGTRTDTQYF. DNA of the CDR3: TGCGCCAGCAGCTTGGGTACTCGCACAGATACGCAGTATTTT.

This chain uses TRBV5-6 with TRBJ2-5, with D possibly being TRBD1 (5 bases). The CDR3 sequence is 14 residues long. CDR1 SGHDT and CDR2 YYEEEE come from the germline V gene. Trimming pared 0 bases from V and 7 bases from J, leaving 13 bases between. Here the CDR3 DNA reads TGTGCCAGCAGCTTGGGACAGCCTCTGGGGACCCAGTACTTC. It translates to CASSLGQPLGTQYF.

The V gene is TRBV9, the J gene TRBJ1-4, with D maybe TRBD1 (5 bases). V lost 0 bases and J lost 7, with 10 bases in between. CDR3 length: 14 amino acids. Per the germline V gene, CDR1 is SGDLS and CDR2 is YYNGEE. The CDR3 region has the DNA TGTGCCAGCAGCGTAGCAGGCGGGGGTGAAAAACTGTTTTTT. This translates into CASSVAGGGEKLFF.

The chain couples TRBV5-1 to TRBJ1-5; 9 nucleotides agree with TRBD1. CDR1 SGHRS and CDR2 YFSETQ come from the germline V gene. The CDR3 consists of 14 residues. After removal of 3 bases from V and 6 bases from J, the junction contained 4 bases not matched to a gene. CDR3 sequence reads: CASSSGTGSQPQHF. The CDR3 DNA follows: TGCGCCAGCAGCTCGGGGACAGGGAGTCAGCCCCAGCATTTT.

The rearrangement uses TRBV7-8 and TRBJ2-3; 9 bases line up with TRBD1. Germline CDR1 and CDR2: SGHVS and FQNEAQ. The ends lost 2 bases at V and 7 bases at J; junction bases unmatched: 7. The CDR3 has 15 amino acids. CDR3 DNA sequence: TGTGCCAGCAGCTTAAGGCGGGACAGGGCAAATACGCAGTATTTT. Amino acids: CASSLRRDRANTQYF.

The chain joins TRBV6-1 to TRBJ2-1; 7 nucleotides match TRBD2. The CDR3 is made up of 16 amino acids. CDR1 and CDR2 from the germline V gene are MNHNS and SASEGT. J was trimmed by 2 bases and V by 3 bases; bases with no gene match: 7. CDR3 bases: TGTGCCAGCAGTGACAAGGGAGGGGTCACCTACAATGAGCAGTTCTTC. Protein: CASSDKGGVTYNEQFF.

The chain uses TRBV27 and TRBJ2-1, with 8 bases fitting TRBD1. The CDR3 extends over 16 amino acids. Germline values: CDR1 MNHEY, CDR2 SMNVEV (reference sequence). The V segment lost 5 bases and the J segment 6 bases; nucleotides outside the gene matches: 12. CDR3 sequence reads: CASSADRDRSINEQFF. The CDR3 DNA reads TGTGCCAGCAGTGCGGACCGGGACAGGTCGATCAATGAGCAGTTCTTC.

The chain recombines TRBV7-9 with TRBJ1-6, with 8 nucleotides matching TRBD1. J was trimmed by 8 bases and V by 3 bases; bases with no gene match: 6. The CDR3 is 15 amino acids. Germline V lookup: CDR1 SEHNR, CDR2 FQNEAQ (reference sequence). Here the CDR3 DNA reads TGTGCCAGCAGCTTCGGACAGGGTCTATATTCACCCCTCCACTTT. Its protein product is CASSFGQGLYSPLHF.

CDR3: CASSLIRGNTGELFF. The DNA for the CDR3 is TGCGCCAGCAGCCTGATCAGGGGAAACACCGGGGAGCTGTTTTTT. The genes are TRBV5-1 and TRBJ2-2; tentative D call: TRBD1 (6 bases). The CDR3 contains 15 residues. Germline assignment: CDR1 SGHRS and CDR2 YFSETQ. Trimming removed 4 bases at V and 2 bases at J, with 12 bases between.

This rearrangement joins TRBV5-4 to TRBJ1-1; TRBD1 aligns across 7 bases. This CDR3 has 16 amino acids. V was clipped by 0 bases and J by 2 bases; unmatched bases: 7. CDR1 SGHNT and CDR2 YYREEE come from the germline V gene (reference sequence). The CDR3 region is CASSLAGGSSNTEAFF. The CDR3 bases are TGTGCCAGCAGCTTGGCAGGGGGAAGCAGTAACACTGAAGCTTTCTTT.

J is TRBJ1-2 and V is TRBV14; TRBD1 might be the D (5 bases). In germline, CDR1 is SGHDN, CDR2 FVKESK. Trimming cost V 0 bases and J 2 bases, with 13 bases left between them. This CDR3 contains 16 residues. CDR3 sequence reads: CASSQDFLWTNYGYTF. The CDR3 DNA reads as TGTGCCAGCAGCCAAGATTTTCTATGGACAAACTATGGCTACACCTTC. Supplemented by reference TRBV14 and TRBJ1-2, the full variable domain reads EAGVTQFPSHSVIEKGQTVTLRCDPISGHDNLYWYRRVMGKEIKFLLHFVKESKQDESGMPNNRFLAERTGGTYSTLKVQPAELEDSGVYFCASSQDFLWTNYGYTFGSGTRLTVV.

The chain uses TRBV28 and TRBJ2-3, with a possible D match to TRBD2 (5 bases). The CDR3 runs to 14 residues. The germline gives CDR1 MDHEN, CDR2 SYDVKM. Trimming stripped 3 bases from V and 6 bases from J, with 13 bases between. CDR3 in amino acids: CASSFFSRGDTQYF. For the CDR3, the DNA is TGTGCCAGCAGTTTCTTCTCCCGCGGGGATACGCAGTATTTT. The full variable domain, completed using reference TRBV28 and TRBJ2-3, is DVKVTQSSRYLVKRTGEKVFLECVQDMDHENMFWYRQDPGLGLRLIYFSYDVKMKEKGDIPEGYSVSREKKERFSLILESASTNQTSMYLCASSFFSRGDTQYFGPGTRLTVL.